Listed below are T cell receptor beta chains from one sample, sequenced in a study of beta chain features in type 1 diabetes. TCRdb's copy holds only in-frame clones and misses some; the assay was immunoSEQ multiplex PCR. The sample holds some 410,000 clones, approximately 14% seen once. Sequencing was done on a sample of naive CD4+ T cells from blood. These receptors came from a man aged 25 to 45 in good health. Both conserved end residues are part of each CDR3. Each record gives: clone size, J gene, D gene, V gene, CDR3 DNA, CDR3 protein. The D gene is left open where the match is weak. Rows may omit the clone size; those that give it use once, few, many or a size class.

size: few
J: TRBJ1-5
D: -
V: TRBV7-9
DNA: TGTGCCAGCAGCCAAGAGGGTGGAGAACAGCCCCAGCATTTT
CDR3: CASSQEGGEQPQHF

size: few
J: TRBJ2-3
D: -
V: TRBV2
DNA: TGTGCCAGCACCCGGGACTCAATCACAGATACGCAGTATTTT
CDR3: CASTRDSITDTQYF

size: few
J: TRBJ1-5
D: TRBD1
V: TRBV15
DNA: TGTGCCACCAGCCCGGGGAGACAGGGGCGACAGCCCCAGCATTTT
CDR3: CATSPGRQGRQPQHF

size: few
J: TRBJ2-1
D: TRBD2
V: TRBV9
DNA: TGTGCCAGCAGCGTAAGAATAGCGGGAGGGCCCGTAGGCAATGAGCAGTTCTTC
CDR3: CASSVRIAGGPVGNEQFF

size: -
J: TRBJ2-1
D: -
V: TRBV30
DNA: TGTGCCTGGAGTGTAGGGCTTAGGGGCAATGAGCAGTTCTTC
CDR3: CAWSVGLRGNEQFF

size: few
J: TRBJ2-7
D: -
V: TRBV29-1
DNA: TGCAGCGGGGGGACGGGGGAGTACGAGCAGTACTTC
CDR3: CSGGTGEYEQYF

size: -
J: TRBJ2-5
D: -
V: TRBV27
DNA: TGTGCCAGCAGTTCACTCCTGGGTAAAGAGACCCAGTACTTC
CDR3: CASSSLLGKETQYF

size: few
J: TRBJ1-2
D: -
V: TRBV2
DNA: TGTGCCGGGGGACAAAGAGGCTACACCTTC
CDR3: CAGGQRGYTF

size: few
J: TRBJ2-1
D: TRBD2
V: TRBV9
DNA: TGTGCCAGCAGCGTTTCAGCGGGATCAAAAGTCAATGAGCAGTTCTTC
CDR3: CASSVSAGSKVNEQFF

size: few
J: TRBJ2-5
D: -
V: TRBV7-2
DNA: TGTGCCAGCAACTCCCTTAGTAACTGGTACCAAGAGACCCAGTACTTC
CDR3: CASNSLSNWYQETQYF

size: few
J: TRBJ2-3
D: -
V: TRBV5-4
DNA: TGTGCCAGCAGCTCCAGCGGTACGCAGTATTTT
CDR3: CASSSSGTQYF

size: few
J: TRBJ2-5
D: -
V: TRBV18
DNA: TGTGCCAGCTCACCAGGGCTAGCGGAGACCCAGTACTTC
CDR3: CASSPGLAETQYF

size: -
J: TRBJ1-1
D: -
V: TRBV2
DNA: TGTGCCAGCCTATTGTCCGTTCTTAACACTGAAGCTTTCTTT
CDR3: CASLLSVLNTEAFF

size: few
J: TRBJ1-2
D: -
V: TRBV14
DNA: TGTGCCAGCAGCCAAGCGGGACGTCAAGGCTACACCTTC
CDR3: CASSQAGRQGYTF

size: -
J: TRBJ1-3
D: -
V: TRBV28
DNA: TGTGCCAGCAGTCCACCACAGGGCTCCGGAAACACCATATATTTT
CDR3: CASSPPQGSGNTIYF

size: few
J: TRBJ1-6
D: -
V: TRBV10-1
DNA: TGCGCGGAGGGATGCTCCTATAATTCACCCCTCCACTTT
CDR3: CAEGCSYNSPLHF

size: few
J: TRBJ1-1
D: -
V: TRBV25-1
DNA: TGTGCCAGCAGTGCTACAGGGTTCCACACTGAAGCTTTCTTT
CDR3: CASSATGFHTEAFF

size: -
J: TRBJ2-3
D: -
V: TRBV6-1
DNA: TGTGCCAGCAGCCCACAAGTCACGCAGTATTTT
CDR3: CASSPQVTQYF

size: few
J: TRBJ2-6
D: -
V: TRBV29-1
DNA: TGCAGCGTTGTACAGTGGGGGGCCAACGTCCTGACTTTC
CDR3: CSVVQWGANVLTF

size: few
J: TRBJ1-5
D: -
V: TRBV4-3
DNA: TGCGCCAGCAGCATTATGTACAGCAATCAGCCCCAGCATTTT
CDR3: CASSIMYSNQPQHF

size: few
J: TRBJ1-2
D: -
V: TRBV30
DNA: TGTGCCTGGAGGCAGCAGGGTACCTATGGCTACACCTTC
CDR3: CAWRQQGTYGYTF

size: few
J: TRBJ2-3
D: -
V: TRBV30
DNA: TGTGCCTGGAGTGTTATAGTGGCGCAGTATTTT
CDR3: CAWSVIVAQYF

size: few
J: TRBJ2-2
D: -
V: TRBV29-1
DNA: TGCAGCGTTGAATGGGTTGACACCGGGGAGCTGTTTTTT
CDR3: CSVEWVDTGELFF

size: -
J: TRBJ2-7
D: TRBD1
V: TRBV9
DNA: TGTGCCAGCAGCGCGGGACAGGGTCCGTACGAGCAGTACTTC
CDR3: CASSAGQGPYEQYF

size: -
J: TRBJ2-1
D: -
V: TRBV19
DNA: TGTGCCAGTACCATGACGGAAGGGAGTGATTACAATGAGCAGTTCTTC
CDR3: CASTMTEGSDYNEQFF

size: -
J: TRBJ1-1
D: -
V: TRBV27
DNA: TGTGCCAGCAGTCCACTCCCCCGGGACGGACACACTGAAGCTTTCTTT
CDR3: CASSPLPRDGHTEAFF

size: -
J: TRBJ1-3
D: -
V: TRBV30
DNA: TGTGCCTGGAGAGGCTGGGGAACTGGAAACACCATATATTTT
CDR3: CAWRGWGTGNTIYF

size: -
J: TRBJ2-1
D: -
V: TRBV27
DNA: TGTGCCTCCCAAACAAACAATGAGCAGTTCTTC
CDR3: CASQTNNEQFF

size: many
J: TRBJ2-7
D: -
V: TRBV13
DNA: TGTGCCAGCAGCTCACTTAACAGCTACGAGCAGTACTTC
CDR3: CASSSLNSYEQYF

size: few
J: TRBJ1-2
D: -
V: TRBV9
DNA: TGTGCCAGCAGCCCATGGACAGCCAACTATGGCTACACCTTC
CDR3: CASSPWTANYGYTF

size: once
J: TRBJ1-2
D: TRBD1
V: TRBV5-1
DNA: TGCGCCAGCAGTCAGGACAGGGGCTACACCTTC
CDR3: CASSQDRGYTF

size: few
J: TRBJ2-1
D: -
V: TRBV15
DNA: TGTGCCACCAGCAGGGAGGACAGTTACAATGAGCAGTTCTTC
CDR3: CATSREDSYNEQFF

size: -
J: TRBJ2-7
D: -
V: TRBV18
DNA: TGTGCCAGCTCACCACTCAGGGGTGGGTACGAGCAGTACTTC
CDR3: CASSPLRGGYEQYF

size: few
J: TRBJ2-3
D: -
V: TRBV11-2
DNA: TGTGCCAGCAGGCGACTAGGCACAGATACGCAGTATTTT
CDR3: CASRRLGTDTQYF

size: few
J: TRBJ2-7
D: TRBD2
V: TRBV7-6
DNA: TGTGCCAGCAGCTTATCCGGGACTAGCGGCTACTACGAGCAGTACTTC
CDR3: CASSLSGTSGYYEQYF

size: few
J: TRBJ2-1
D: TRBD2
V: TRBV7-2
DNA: TGTGCCAGCAGCTTAGCGGGAGGGGTCGATGAGCAGTTCTTC
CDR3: CASSLAGGVDEQFF

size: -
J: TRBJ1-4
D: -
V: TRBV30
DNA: TGTGCCTGGAGGGGCCACTCTCGCGGGGAAAAACTGTTTTTT
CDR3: CAWRGHSRGEKLFF

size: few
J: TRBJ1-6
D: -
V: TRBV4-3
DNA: TGCGCCAGCAGCCAAGATGACATCTCACCCCTCCACTTT
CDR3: CASSQDDISPLHF

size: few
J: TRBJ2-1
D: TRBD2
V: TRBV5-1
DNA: TGCGCCAGCAGCTTGTACCCTCGACTAGCGGGAGTAATCTACAATGAGCAGTTCTTC
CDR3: CASSLYPRLAGVIYNEQFF

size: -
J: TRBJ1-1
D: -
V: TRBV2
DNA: TGTGCCAGCAGTGGGGAGGGATTGTCTGAAGCTTTCTTT
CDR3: CASSGEGLSEAFF

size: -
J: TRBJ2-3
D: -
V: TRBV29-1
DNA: TGCAGCACCGGACAGAATCAGGATCCAGATACGCAGTATTTT
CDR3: CSTGQNQDPDTQYF

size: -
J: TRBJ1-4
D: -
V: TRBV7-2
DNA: TGTGCCAGCAGTAAGGGGTTTACCAGAGAAAAACTGTTTTTT
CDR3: CASSKGFTREKLFF

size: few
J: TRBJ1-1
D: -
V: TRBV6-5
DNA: TGTGCCAGCAGATGGCAGGGAGTTACTGAAGCTTTCTTT
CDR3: CASRWQGVTEAFF

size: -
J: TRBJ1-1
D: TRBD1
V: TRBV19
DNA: TGTGCCAGTAGTATCGGACAGGGTAACCGTGAAGCTTTCTTT
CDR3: CASSIGQGNREAFF

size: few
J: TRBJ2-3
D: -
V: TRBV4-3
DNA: TGCGCCAGCAGCCAAGAGGCTATTGCGGGCTATAGCACAGATACGCAGTATTTT
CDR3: CASSQEAIAGYSTDTQYF

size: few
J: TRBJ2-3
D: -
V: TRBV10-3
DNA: TGTGCCATTGGGTCCACAGATACGCAGTATTTT
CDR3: CAIGSTDTQYF